These T cell receptor beta chains were read from a single sample in a study of CD8 T cells in Susac syndrome. A single record per CDR3 protein comes from TCRdb applying MiXCR to the immunoSEQ multiplex PCR reads. Of some 200,000 distinct CDR3 sequences listed, over 90% are singletons. Sequenced: CD4+ T cells from PBMCs. The receptors stem from a human donor with multiple sclerosis. Both conserved end residues are part of each CDR3. The D gene is left open where the match is weak. Not every row has a clone size; where given, it reads once, few, many or a size class.

d_call: NA
j_call: TRBJ2-2
v_call: TRBV29-1
clone_size: NA
cdr3_aa: CSVPRGINTGELFF
cdr3_nt: TGCAGCGTTCCAAGGGGCATTAACACCGGGGAGCTGTTTTTT

d_call: NA
j_call: TRBJ2-7
v_call: TRBV12-3/TRBV12-4
clone_size: NA
cdr3_aa: CASSSGVAWDYEQYF
cdr3_nt: TGTGCCAGCAGTTCGGGGGTGGCCTGGGACTACGAGCAGTACTTC

d_call: NA
j_call: TRBJ1-5
v_call: TRBV6-2/TRBV6-3
clone_size: NA
cdr3_aa: CASSALGGSHQPQHF
cdr3_nt: TGTGCCAGCAGTGCTTTGGGAGGGTCGCATCAGCCCCAGCATTTT

d_call: TRBD1
j_call: TRBJ1-1
v_call: TRBV18
clone_size: NA
cdr3_aa: CASSPDTGGTEAFF
cdr3_nt: TGTGCCAGCTCACCTGATACAGGGGGCACTGAAGCTTTCTTT

d_call: NA
j_call: TRBJ1-1
v_call: TRBV3-1
clone_size: NA
cdr3_aa: CASSQGVRTEAFF
cdr3_nt: TGTGCCAGCAGCCAAGGGGTTCGCACTGAAGCTTTCTTT

d_call: TRBD1
j_call: TRBJ2-3
v_call: TRBV20-1
clone_size: NA
cdr3_aa: CSGTALTDTQYF
cdr3_nt: TGCAGCGGGACAGCTCTCACAGATACGCAGTATTTT

d_call: NA
j_call: TRBJ2-7
v_call: TRBV18
clone_size: NA
cdr3_aa: CASSPRSGEQYF
cdr3_nt: TGTGCCAGCTCACCCCGTTCGGGCGAGCAGTACTTC

d_call: NA
j_call: TRBJ2-6
v_call: TRBV29-1
clone_size: NA
cdr3_aa: CSVTTASGANVLTF
cdr3_nt: TGCAGCGTAACAACTGCCTCTGGGGCCAACGTCCTGACTTTC

d_call: TRBD2
j_call: TRBJ2-3
v_call: TRBV19
clone_size: NA
cdr3_aa: CASSISGGTDTQYF
cdr3_nt: TGTGCCAGTAGTATCTCGGGGGGGACAGATACGCAGTATTTT

d_call: NA
j_call: TRBJ2-1
v_call: TRBV6-1
clone_size: once
cdr3_aa: CASSEYPGTSYEQFF
cdr3_nt: TGTGCCAGCAGTGAATATCCCGGGACAAGTTATGAGCAGTTCTTC

d_call: NA
j_call: TRBJ1-6
v_call: TRBV6-6
clone_size: NA
cdr3_aa: CASSYGLNSPLHF
cdr3_nt: TGTGCCAGCAGTTACGGTCTGAATTCACCCCTCCACTTT

d_call: NA
j_call: TRBJ2-7
v_call: TRBV12-5
clone_size: NA
cdr3_aa: CASGFGWQKGYEQYF
cdr3_nt: TGTGCTAGTGGGTTTGGCTGGCAAAAAGGCTACGAGCAGTACTTC

d_call: NA
j_call: TRBJ2-3
v_call: TRBV5-6
clone_size: NA
cdr3_aa: CASSFRETDTQYF
cdr3_nt: TGTGCCAGCAGCTTTAGGGAGACAGATACGCAGTATTTT

d_call: NA
j_call: TRBJ1-1
v_call: TRBV4-2
clone_size: NA
cdr3_aa: CASSQDSSTGPAFF
cdr3_nt: TGTGCCAGCAGCCAAGATTCCTCAACAGGGCCTGCTTTCTTT

d_call: NA
j_call: TRBJ1-5
v_call: TRBV20-1
clone_size: NA
cdr3_aa: CSARPGPNQPQHF
cdr3_nt: TGCAGTGCTAGACCGGGTCCCAATCAGCCCCAGCATTTT

d_call: TRBD1
j_call: TRBJ1-5
v_call: TRBV20-1
clone_size: NA
cdr3_aa: CSATGQGGAYSNQPQHF
cdr3_nt: TGCAGTGCAACTGGACAGGGGGGAGCGTATAGCAATCAGCCCCAGCATTTT

d_call: NA
j_call: TRBJ1-1
v_call: TRBV30
clone_size: few
cdr3_aa: CAWSVGPNTEAFF
cdr3_nt: TGTGCCTGGAGTGTAGGGCCAAACACTGAAGCTTTCTTT

d_call: TRBD2
j_call: TRBJ2-1
v_call: TRBV7-9
clone_size: NA
cdr3_aa: CASSFGLAGGLDDEQFF
cdr3_nt: TGTGCCAGCAGCTTCGGACTAGCGGGAGGGCTCGACGATGAGCAGTTCTTC

d_call: NA
j_call: TRBJ2-3
v_call: TRBV20-1
clone_size: NA
cdr3_aa: CSARPGSLDTQYF
cdr3_nt: TGCAGTGCTAGACCCGGGTCATTGGATACGCAGTATTTT

d_call: NA
j_call: TRBJ1-2
v_call: TRBV4-1
clone_size: NA
cdr3_aa: CASSQPRDSTGYTF
cdr3_nt: TGCGCCAGCAGCCAACCTCGGGACTCAACGGGCTACACCTTC

d_call: NA
j_call: TRBJ2-7
v_call: TRBV18
clone_size: NA
cdr3_aa: CASSPTGWHEQYF
cdr3_nt: TGTGCCAGCTCACCTACAGGGTGGCACGAGCAGTACTTC

d_call: NA
j_call: TRBJ2-3
v_call: TRBV30
clone_size: NA
cdr3_aa: CAWSTTGTDTQYF
cdr3_nt: TGTGCCTGGAGTACGACAGGAACAGATACGCAGTATTTT

d_call: NA
j_call: TRBJ1-5
v_call: TRBV19
clone_size: NA
cdr3_aa: CASSSGESNQPQHF
cdr3_nt: TGTGCCAGTAGTTCAGGGGAAAGCAATCAGCCCCAGCATTTT

d_call: NA
j_call: TRBJ1-5
v_call: TRBV13
clone_size: NA
cdr3_aa: CASSSGGFGQPQHF
cdr3_nt: TGTGCCAGCAGCTCCGGGGGGTTTGGGCAGCCCCAGCATTTT

d_call: TRBD1
j_call: TRBJ2-1
v_call: TRBV11-3
clone_size: NA
cdr3_aa: CASSLPPGQKRYNEQFF
cdr3_nt: TGTGCCAGCAGCTTGCCCCCGGGACAGAAACGTTACAATGAGCAGTTCTTC

d_call: NA
j_call: TRBJ1-2
v_call: TRBV25-1
clone_size: NA
cdr3_aa: CASSESGTPRYGYTF
cdr3_nt: TGTGCCAGCAGTGAATCTGGGACCCCTCGCTATGGCTACACCTTC

d_call: TRBD2
j_call: TRBJ2-7
v_call: TRBV29-1
clone_size: NA
cdr3_aa: CSVGGLAVEQYF
cdr3_nt: TGCAGCGTTGGAGGACTAGCGGTAGAGCAGTACTTC

d_call: NA
j_call: TRBJ2-3
v_call: TRBV29-1
clone_size: NA
cdr3_aa: CSVERATDTQYF
cdr3_nt: TGCAGCGTTGAAAGGGCGACAGATACGCAGTATTTT

d_call: TRBD1
j_call: TRBJ1-1
v_call: TRBV14
clone_size: NA
cdr3_aa: CASSPASAGGTEAFF
cdr3_nt: TGTGCCAGCAGCCCAGCATCCGCAGGGGGCACTGAAGCTTTCTTT

d_call: TRBD1
j_call: TRBJ2-7
v_call: TRBV2
clone_size: NA
cdr3_aa: CASRRPGQGSYEQYF
cdr3_nt: TGTGCCAGCAGGCGGCCGGGACAGGGGTCCTACGAGCAGTACTTC

d_call: NA
j_call: TRBJ2-3
v_call: TRBV20-1
clone_size: NA
cdr3_aa: CMARQRAGTDTQYF
cdr3_nt: TGCATGGCCCGTCAGAGGGCAGGGACAGATACGCAGTATTTT

d_call: TRBD1
j_call: TRBJ2-1
v_call: TRBV7-7
clone_size: NA
cdr3_aa: CASSPTPGTGWFF
cdr3_nt: TGTGCTAGCAGCCCTACCCCGGGGACAGGCTGGTTCTTC

d_call: TRBD1
j_call: TRBJ2-7
v_call: TRBV20-1
clone_size: NA
cdr3_aa: CSASRGQVALYEQYF
cdr3_nt: TGCAGTGCTAGTAGGGGACAGGTCGCCCTCTACGAGCAGTACTTC

d_call: TRBD2
j_call: TRBJ2-7
v_call: TRBV20-1
clone_size: NA
cdr3_aa: CSASLRGSSYEQYF
cdr3_nt: TGCAGTGCTAGCCTCCGCGGGAGCTCCTACGAGCAGTACTTC

d_call: NA
j_call: TRBJ2-5
v_call: TRBV18
clone_size: NA
cdr3_aa: CASSPRTVKETQYF
cdr3_nt: TGTGCCAGCTCACCGCGGACAGTTAAAGAGACCCAGTACTTC

d_call: TRBD1
j_call: TRBJ2-6
v_call: TRBV9
clone_size: NA
cdr3_aa: CASSGGTGSPGANVLTF
cdr3_nt: TGTGCCAGCAGCGGGGGGACAGGGTCCCCTGGGGCCAACGTCCTGACTTTC

d_call: TRBD2
j_call: TRBJ2-1
v_call: TRBV20-1
clone_size: NA
cdr3_aa: CSARPLAGGVYEQFF
cdr3_nt: TGCAGTGCTAGACCCTTAGCGGGAGGGGTTTATGAGCAGTTCTTC

d_call: NA
j_call: TRBJ1-5
v_call: TRBV3-1
clone_size: NA
cdr3_aa: CASSREGDQPQHF
cdr3_nt: TGTGCCAGCAGCCGGGAGGGCGATCAGCCCCAGCATTTT

d_call: NA
j_call: TRBJ1-2
v_call: TRBV7-8
clone_size: NA
cdr3_aa: CASRGALNYGYTF
cdr3_nt: TGTGCCTCAAGGGGGGCTCTGAACTATGGCTACACCTTC

d_call: NA
j_call: TRBJ2-3
v_call: TRBV27
clone_size: NA
cdr3_aa: CASSLSFRLTQYF
cdr3_nt: TGTGCCAGCAGTTTATCCTTCCGCCTCACGCAGTATTTT

d_call: TRBD2
j_call: TRBJ2-2
v_call: TRBV24-1
clone_size: NA
cdr3_aa: CATRETSGNTGELFF
cdr3_nt: TGTGCCACGAGAGAGACTAGCGGGAACACCGGGGAGCTGTTTTTT

d_call: NA
j_call: TRBJ2-7
v_call: TRBV28
clone_size: NA
cdr3_aa: CASSSRPGGQYEQYF
cdr3_nt: TGTGCCAGCAGTTCCCGGCCAGGGGGGCAATACGAGCAGTACTTC

d_call: NA
j_call: TRBJ1-1
v_call: TRBV11-2
clone_size: NA
cdr3_aa: CASSVIQLMNTEAFF
cdr3_nt: TGTGCCAGCAGCGTAATACAGCTAATGAACACTGAAGCTTTCTTT

d_call: NA
j_call: TRBJ2-7
v_call: TRBV12-3/TRBV12-4
clone_size: NA
cdr3_aa: CASSRTTYEQYF
cdr3_nt: TGTGCCAGCAGCAGGACGACCTACGAGCAGTACTTC

d_call: NA
j_call: TRBJ2-7
v_call: TRBV6-5
clone_size: NA
cdr3_aa: CASSYSSVGSSYEQYF
cdr3_nt: TGTGCCAGCAGTTACTCATCGGTCGGGTCTAGCTACGAGCAGTACTTC

d_call: NA
j_call: TRBJ1-1
v_call: TRBV20-1
clone_size: NA
cdr3_aa: CSATRTVGGTEAFF
cdr3_nt: TGCAGTGCTACTCGGACAGTCGGGGGCACTGAAGCTTTCTTT

d_call: NA
j_call: TRBJ1-2
v_call: TRBV9
clone_size: NA
cdr3_aa: CASSASAGSNYGYTF
cdr3_nt: TGTGCCAGCAGCGCCTCAGCAGGGTCCAACTATGGCTACACCTTC

d_call: NA
j_call: TRBJ2-6
v_call: TRBV29-1
clone_size: NA
cdr3_aa: CSVLTSGANVLTF
cdr3_nt: TGCAGCGTCTTAACCTCTGGGGCCAACGTCCTGACTTTC

d_call: TRBD1
j_call: TRBJ1-1
v_call: TRBV30
clone_size: NA
cdr3_aa: CAWSYRILTGLLNTEAFF
cdr3_nt: TGTGCCTGGAGTTATAGAATCCTGACAGGGCTCCTGAACACTGAAGCTTTCTTT

d_call: NA
j_call: TRBJ2-7
v_call: TRBV20-1
clone_size: NA
cdr3_aa: CSAIKGLSYEQYF
cdr3_nt: TGCAGTGCTATTAAGGGACTGTCCTACGAGCAGTACTTC